The 8 T cell receptor beta chains listed next were all sequenced from one sample in a study of cytomegalovirus exposure and HLA in healthy donors. The PCR made use of 60 Vbeta and 13 Jbeta primers. Using immunoSEQ multiplex PCR, the repertoire was profiled, and TCRdb retains in-frame clones only, with some absent. This sample carries fewer than 200,000 clones, 76% of them seen once, and the ten largest clones take about 0.69%. Material: PBMCs. These receptor sequences come from a female donor in good health and CMV-seronegative.

The V gene is TRBV30, the J gene TRBJ2-3; 7 bases line up with TRBD2. V gave up 1 base and J gave up 2 bases; unmatched junction bases: 3. The CDR3 loop spans 14 amino acids. The germline V gene encodes CDR1 GTSNPN and CDR2 SVGIG (reference sequence). The CDR3 bases are TGTGCCTGGAGTGAGGGAGGGCTCACAGATACGCAGTATTTT. It yields the protein CAWSEGGLTDTQYF.

This clone came up a few times. The V call is TRBV30, the J call TRBJ1-6, with D tentatively TRBD1 (5 bases). V lost 1 base and J 14 bases, leaving 12 bases between the germline ends. CDR1 and CDR2 from the germline V gene are GTSNPN and SVGIG (reference sequence). This CDR3 comprises 12 residues. The CDR3 bases are TGTGCCTGGAGTGCGGGGGGAGGGACCCTCCACTTT. It yields the protein CAWSAGGGTLHF.

This chain joins TRBV28 and TRBJ1-2; TRBD1 might be the D (6 bases). The ends were cut back, 2 bases at V and 8 bases at J, with 15 bases in the middle. The CDR3 contains 14 residues. Germline CDR1 MDHEN, CDR2 SYDVKM. Written as DNA, the CDR3 is TGTGCCAGCAGTTTAAGGGGGGGCAGTGGCGGCTACACCTTC. Translating gives CASSLRGGSGGYTF.

V gene TRBV10-3 combines with J gene TRBJ2-5; unclear D gene. Per the germline V gene, CDR1 is ENHRY and CDR2 is SYGVKD. The CDR3 contains 12 residues. Trimming took 8 bases from V and 3 from J, leaving 10 bases between them. The CDR3 loop is CAIAFSEETQYF. CDR3 nucleotide sequence: TGTGCCATCGCCTTCAGTGAAGAGACCCAGTACTTC.

The chain joins TRBV12-5 to TRBJ1-6; D may be TRBD1 (6 bases). V was trimmed by 1 base and J by 0 bases, leaving 16 bases between them. Germline V CDR1 and CDR2: LGHNT, FRNRAP. The length of the CDR3 is 19 residues. This chain's CDR3 is CASGLAGQSVSSYNSPLHF. The CDR3 DNA reads TGTGCTAGTGGTTTGGCTGGACAGTCCGTGAGCTCCTATAATTCACCCCTCCACTTT.

The chain has TRBV18 and TRBJ1-1; 12 positions agree with TRBD1. Germline-derived CDR1 and CDR2 are KGHSH and LQKENI. CDR3 length: 14 residues. V was clipped by 6 bases and J by 11 bases; unmatched bases: 10. CDR3 residues: CASSTGQGARRAFF. In nucleotides, the CDR3 is TGTGCCAGCTCGACGGGACAGGGGGCACGGAGGGCTTTCTTT.

The table lists this clone with many counts. This chain connects TRBV7-2 to TRBJ1-1; no clear D. From germline, CDR1 is SGHTA and CDR2 FQGNSA. CDR3 length equals 12 residues. Trimming stripped 1 base from V and 9 bases from J, with 9 bases between. The DNA of the CDR3 is TGTGCCAGCAGCTTAGATCGGGTGCAAGCTTTCTTT. Its protein is CASSLDRVQAFF.

This chain joins TRBV4-2 and TRBJ1-1; 12 bases match TRBD1. CDR3 length equals 18 residues. Trimming cost V 1 base and J 5 bases; bases outside gene matches: 11. The germline CDR1 and CDR2 sequences are LGHNA and YNFKEQ. The DNA of the CDR3 is TGTGCCAGCAGCCAAGGAACCGGGACAGGGGGCGTTAGGACTGAAGCTTTCTTT. Translation: CASSQGTGTGGVRTEAFF.